This TCR beta chain appears in the sequencing data of a study of CD8 T cells in Susac syndrome. Random hexamers were used to reverse transcribe an amount of 0.5 to 1 ug RNA. TCRdb called the immunoSEQ multiplex PCR reads again in MiXCR, with one record for every CDR3 protein. This table has approximately 150,000 distinct CDR3 sequences, under 97% appearing once. The CDR3 totals 14 residues. The germline V gene has CDR1 MNHEY and CDR2 SVGAGI. J gave up 5 bases and V 6 bases, and 7 bases lay outside the gene matches. This receptor was taken from a human donor with Susac syndrome. Sequencing input: CD4+ T cells from PBMCs. The chain is built from TRBV6-5 and TRBJ2-3; 8 bases agree with TRBD1. The CDR3 DNA is TGTGCCAGCAGACACGACAGGGGTGGAGATACGCAGTATTTT. It specifies CASRHDRGGDTQYF.